The 20 T cell receptor beta chains given below trace back to one sample, sequenced in a study of cytomegalovirus exposure and HLA in healthy donors (dated by TCRdb to about 2017). Library generation was performed with the immunoSEQ multiplex PCR assay. A mixture of 60 forward primers for TCR Vbeta segments and 13 reverse primers for TCR Jbeta segments was used in the multiplex PCR. TCRdb provides this immuneACCESS table in a form limited to in-frame rearrangements. Some clones are lacking; in checked studies, under half of them reflect an unresolved V gene, and why the rest are absent is not known. Within this sample are about 89,000 clones, with roughly 85% of them counted one time only. The top ten hold less than 8% of the sample. The sample comprised PBMCs. Every receptor here comes from a man aged 35-49 years in good health and CMV-seropositive.

The rearrangement joins TRBV12-5 to TRBJ1-2, with D possibly matching TRBD1 (5 bases). The CDR3 extends over 14 amino acids. Germline CDR1 reads LGHNT; CDR2 reads FRNRAP. The V and J ends lost 1 base and 4 bases respectively, with 10 bases between them. The CDR3 loop is CASGLGTSSYGYTF. The CDR3 DNA reads TGTGCTAGTGGTTTGGGGACAAGTTCCTATGGCTACACCTTC.

The chain links TRBV9 to TRBJ2-3; 10 bases map to TRBD2. The CDR3 has 18 residues. Germline V gene lookup returns CDR1 SGDLS and CDR2 YYNGEE. V gave up 0 bases and J gave up 0 bases; unmatched junction bases: 7. The CDR3, as DNA: TGTGCCAGCAGCGTAGCTACGGGACTAGCGTTAAGCACAGATACGCAGTATTTT. Residues: CASSVATGLALSTDTQYF.

The table lists this clone with a few counts. The chain couples TRBV21-1 to TRBJ1-5; the table names TRBD1, a call not compared with the DNA. TRBV21-1 is a listed pseudogene. The CDR3 covers 17 residues. CDR3 residues: CASLLVRTGNSNQPQHF. In nucleotides, the CDR3 is TGTGCCAGCCTCCTGGTGCGGACAGGAAATAGCAATCAGCCCCAGCATTTT.

The sample holds a few counts of this clone. This sequence joins TRBV5-4 and TRBJ2-3; 7 positions agree with TRBD2. Germline assignment: CDR1 SGHNT and CDR2 YYREEE (reference sequence). The ends lost 4 bases at V and 1 base at J; junction bases unmatched: 6. The CDR3 runs to 15 residues. DNA for the CDR3: TGTGCCAGCAGCGTTGATGGGGGGGGCACAGATACGCAGTATTTT. Its protein product is CASSVDGGGTDTQYF.

The genes are TRBV7-3 and TRBJ2-1; 8 nucleotides agree with TRBD2. J lost 10 bases, V lost 3 bases, and 17 bases had no gene match. Germline CDR1 and CDR2: SGHTA and FQGTGA. This CDR3 contains 17 residues. For the CDR3, the DNA is TGTGCCAGCAGCTTGGCGGGTGGGACTAGGAAGATCGACGAGCAGTTCTTC. Translation: CASSLAGGTRKIDEQFF. The whole variable domain, filled in from reference TRBV7-3 and TRBJ2-1, reads GAGVSQTPSNKVTEKGKYVELRCDPISGHTALYWYRQSLGQGPEFLIYFQGTGAADDSGLPNDRFFAVRPEGSVSTLKIQRTERGDSAVYLCASSLAGGTRKIDEQFFGPGTRLTVL.

The V and J genes are TRBV5-4 and TRBJ1-1; D not resolved. Trimming shortened V by 4 bases and J by 6 bases, and 16 bases separated the two germline ends. The CDR3 covers 14 residues. Germline lookup yields CDR1 SGHNT and CDR2 YYREEE (reference sequence). The CDR3 loop reads CASSRGFSDSEAFF. CDR3 coding DNA: TGTGCCAGCAGCAGAGGGTTTTCCGATTCTGAAGCTTTCTTT.

The V gene is TRBV28, the J gene TRBJ2-1, with 9 nucleotides matching TRBD2. The trim removed 8 bases at V and 4 bases at J, leaving 6 bases unmatched. Germline assignment: CDR1 MDHEN and CDR2 SYDVKM. The CDR3 sequence is 14 residues long. CDR3 amino acids: CASLPGLAYNEQFF. CDR3 nucleotides: TGTGCCAGCCTCCCGGGACTAGCATACAATGAGCAGTTCTTC.

As to this clone: A read error may account for a junction end that differs from germline. In the same sample, other DNA sequences code for this CDR3. This chain joins TRBV2 and TRBJ2-2, with 10 bases identical to TRBD1. Germline V gene data show CDR1 as SNHLY and CDR2 as FYNNEI. CDR3 length: 15 amino acids. In nucleotides, the CDR3 is TGTGCCAGCAAGACAGGGGGCGCTTGGACCGGGGAACTGTTTTTT. This sequence encodes CASKTGGAWTGELFF.

V and J are TRBV28 and TRBJ2-5, with unresolved D. The DNA matches TRBJ2-7 better at its end, which makes the J call doubtful. The CDR3 covers 11 residues. Germline V gives CDR1 MDHEN, CDR2 SYDVKM. This chain's CDR3 is CASSEVYEQYF. CDR3 DNA sequence: TGTGCCAGCAGCGAAGTCTACGAGCAGTACTTC.

CDR3 region: CSARRQETQYF. The CDR3 nucleotides read TGCAGTGCTAGGCGTCAAGAGACCCAGTACTTC. This chain links TRBV20-1 with TRBJ2-5; D not certain. The CDR3 spans 11 residues. Trimming removed 3 bases at V and 2 bases at J, with 4 bases between. The germline CDR1 and CDR2 sequences are DFQATT and SNEGSKA (reference sequence).

The chain recombines TRBV7-6 with TRBJ2-3, with D tentatively TRBD2 (6 bases). This CDR3 comprises 14 residues. Deletions cut 6 bases from V and 0 bases from J, with 10 bases between. From germline, CDR1 is SGHVS and CDR2 FNYEAQ. CDR3 DNA: TGTGCCAGCAGAACCGGGACTAGCACAGATACGCAGTATTTT. It encodes CASRTGTSTDTQYF. The complete variable domain, with remaining parts taken from reference TRBV7-6 and TRBJ2-3, reads GAGVSQSPRYKVTKRGQDVALRCDPISGHVSLYWYRQALGQGPEFLTYFNYEAQQDKSGLPNDRFSAERPEGSISTLTIQRTEQRDSAMYRCASRTGTSTDTQYFGPGTRLTVL.

The chain joins TRBV28 to TRBJ1-2; perhaps TRBD1 as D (5 bases). Trimming left V 3 bases short and J 7 bases short, with 15 bases between. Germline V lookup: CDR1 MDHEN, CDR2 SYDVKM. The CDR3 totals 14 residues. The CDR3 loop reads CASSLPQGKGGYTF. The CDR3, as DNA: TGTGCCAGCAGTTTGCCCCAGGGAAAAGGTGGCTACACCTTC.

The chain uses TRBV14 and TRBJ1-1; 7 bases agree with TRBD1. Germline CDR1 is SGHDN and CDR2 is FVKESK. This CDR3 has 14 residues. Trimming at V came to 4 bases and at J to 8 bases, leaving 10 bases not matched to a gene. CDR3 residues: CASSPQTGIVEAFF. The CDR3, as DNA: TGTGCCAGCAGCCCACAGACAGGGATCGTAGAAGCTTTCTTT.

The V and J genes are TRBV6-5 and TRBJ2-1; 10 bases fit TRBD1. V was pared by 4 bases and J by 7 bases, with 7 bases of the junction left unmatched. The CDR3 is 15 amino acids. Germline V gives CDR1 MNHEY, CDR2 SVGAGI. CDR3 sequence reads: CASSWTGGRLNEQFF. Written as DNA, the CDR3 is TGTGCCAGCAGTTGGACAGGGGGACGTCTTAATGAGCAGTTCTTC.

The gene calls are TRBV27 and TRBJ2-2; TRBD2 matches 7 bases. The V gene end was trimmed by 1 base and the J gene end by 0 bases; junction bases not matched to a gene: 8. This CDR3 spans 18 amino acids. Germline V gene sequence: CDR1 MNHEY, CDR2 SMNVEV (reference sequence). The CDR3 protein is CASSLLGGAASNTGELFF. Written as DNA, the CDR3 is TGTGCCAGCAGTTTATTGGGAGGGGCGGCTTCGAACACCGGGGAGCTGTTTTTT.

Here the CDR3 DNA reads TGTGCCAGCAGCAACCGGGACTATGGCTACACCTTC. It codes for CASSNRDYGYTF. The chain recombines TRBV7-9 with TRBJ1-2; D remains unclear. This CDR3 is built from 12 residues. Germline lookup yields CDR1 SEHNR and CDR2 FQNEAQ (reference sequence). V was clipped by 5 bases and J by 3 bases, with 7 bases between them. Complete variable domain (other parts from reference TRBV7-9 and TRBJ1-2): DTGVSQNPRHKITKRGQNVTFRCDPISEHNRLYWYRQTLGQGPEFLTYFQNEAQLEKSRLLSDRFSAERPKGSFSTLEIQRTEQGDSAMYLCASSNRDYGYTFGSGTRLTVV.

The rearrangement uses TRBV7-2 and TRBJ1-2; 8 bases map to TRBD1. Per germline, CDR1 SGHTA and CDR2 FQGNSA. V trimming: 2 bases; J trimming: 4 bases; junction bases outside the gene matches: 3. The CDR3 runs 14 residues. This CDR3 reads CASSLQGAGYGYTF. The CDR3 nucleotides read TGTGCCAGCAGCTTACAGGGGGCGGGCTATGGCTACACCTTC.

This CDR3 is CASSLTGQSYEQYF. For the CDR3, the DNA is TGTGCCAGCAGCCTAACGGGACAGAGCTACGAGCAGTACTTC. The chain is built from TRBV9 and TRBJ2-5; 7 nucleotides match TRBD1. The J call could be wrong; TRBJ2-7 is a better fit for the DNA end. The length of the CDR3 is 14 residues. Germline values: CDR1 SGDLS, CDR2 YYNGEE.

This chain links TRBV19 with TRBJ1-5, with unresolved D. In germline, CDR1 is LNHDA, CDR2 SQIVND (reference sequence). This CDR3 has 15 amino acids. The germline V and J ends were trimmed by 4 bases and 3 bases, with 13 bases remaining between them. CDR3 in amino acids: CASSTYPGDNQPQHF. CDR3 DNA: TGTGCCAGTAGTACATACCCGGGAGACAATCAGCCCCAGCATTTT.

The chain couples TRBV7-8 to TRBJ1-3; D remains unclear. V shed 5 bases and J shed 0 bases, with 8 bases lying between them. CDR3 length: 14 amino acids. Germline values: CDR1 SGHVS, CDR2 FQNEAQ. The DNA for the CDR3 is TGTGCCAGCAGCCTCGGGATCTCTGGAAACACCATATATTTT. Encoded protein: CASSLGISGNTIYF.